The 4 T cell receptor beta chains below all came from one sample that was sequenced in a study of siplizumab effects on memory and regulatory T cells. This table comes from immunoSEQ multiplex PCR, and its TCRdb copy is limited to in-frame clones, with some not included. The table shows roughly 100,000 clones, with 93% occurring only once. The sequenced material came from Tregs sorted from blood. All receptors come from a human donor in good health.

The rearrangement joins TRBV2 to TRBJ1-2; no clear D gene. The CDR3 is 11 residues long. CDR1 is SNHLY and CDR2 is FYNNEI in the germline V gene. Trimming cost V 10 bases and J 7 bases, with 13 bases left between them. The CDR3 sequence is CAISSRGGYTF. The CDR3 DNA reads as TGTGCCATCTCATCCCGAGGTGGCTACACCTTC. Combining the CDR3 with reference TRBV2 and TRBJ1-2 gives the whole variable domain EPEVTQTPSHQVTQMGQEVILRCVPISNHLYFYWYRQILGQKVEFLVSFYNNEISEKSEIFDDQFSVERPDGSNFTLKIRSTKLEDSAMYFCAISSRGGYTFGSGTRLTVV.

J is TRBJ2-2 and V is TRBV4-1, with D unclear. The CDR3 runs to 17 residues. Looked up from germline, CDR1 is MGHRA and CDR2 is YSYEKL. Trimming pared 1 base from V and 2 bases from J, leaving 14 bases between. CDR3: CASSQGSGADNTGELFF. The DNA for the CDR3 is TGCGCCAGCAGCCAAGGTTCAGGAGCAGACAACACCGGGGAGCTGTTTTTT.

V is TRBV6-6 and J is TRBJ2-5; 12 bases match TRBD2. The junction had 8 bases not matched to a gene; V was cut back by 7 bases and J by 5 bases. Germline-derived CDR1 and CDR2 are MNHNY and SVGAGI (reference sequence). CDR3 length: 15 amino acids. The CDR3 coding sequence is TGTGCCAGCAACAAAGGACTAGCGGGGTCCGAGACCCAGTACTTC. Protein sequence: CASNKGLAGSETQYF.

This chain links TRBV30 with TRBJ1-4, with D tentatively TRBD1 (5 bases). V gave up 2 bases and J gave up 9 bases, with 19 bases separating them. Germline V lookup: CDR1 GTSNPN, CDR2 SVGIG (reference sequence). The CDR3 consists of 15 residues. Here the CDR3 reads CAWSSPGGGNKKLFF. DNA of the CDR3: TGTGCCTGGAGTTCCCCTGGGGGGGGGAACAAAAAACTGTTTTTT. The variable domain in full, completed from reference TRBV30 and TRBJ1-4, reads SQTIHQWPATLVQPVGSPLSLECTVEGTSNPNLYWYRQAAGRGLQLLFYSVGIGQISSEVPQNLSASRPQDRQFILSSKKLLLSDSGFYLCAWSSPGGGNKKLFFGSGTQLSVL.